These T cell receptor beta chains were read from a single sample in a study of pediatric ulcerative colitis. TCRdb's copy holds only in-frame clones and misses some; the assay was immunoSEQ multiplex PCR. The sample lists roughly 64,000 clones, 86% occurring once. Sequencing input: blood. These receptors were collected from a boy aged 5-17 years with severe ulcerative colitis. Both conserved end residues are part of each CDR3. The order of the fields is D gene, V gene, clone size, J gene, CDR3 DNA, CDR3 protein. The D gene is left open where the match is weak. A clone size is listed for some rows: how often the clone was seen (once, few, many), or a class if it is expanded.

-	TRBV5-1	-	TRBJ1-4	TGCGCCAGCACCTCGGGCTTAACTAATGAAAAACTGTTTTTT	CASTSGLTNEKLFF
TRBD2	TRBV7-9	-	TRBJ2-1	TGTGCCAGCAGCTCCTCTCGACTAGCACGAGAGCAGTTCTTC	CASSSSRLAREQFF
-	TRBV27	-	TRBJ2-1	TGTGCCAGCAGTTTATCGGGCGGGCTAACCTACAATGAGCAGTTCTTC	CASSLSGGLTYNEQFF
-	TRBV11-2	once	TRBJ2-7	TGTGCCAGCAGCTTTACAGGGAGATCCTACGAGCAGTACTTC	CASSFTGRSYEQYF
-	TRBV18	-	TRBJ1-2	TGTGCCAGCTCACCCGAGAAGGGGGGAAACTATGGCTACACCTTC	CASSPEKGGNYGYTF
TRBD2	TRBV6-5	-	TRBJ2-3	TGTGCCAGCAGCCGGACTAGCGGGCACACAGATACGCAGTATTTT	CASSRTSGHTDTQYF
-	TRBV5-1	-	TRBJ2-1	TGCGCCAGCAGCGTGGGCCCATCCTACAATGAGCAGTTCTTC	CASSVGPSYNEQFF
-	TRBV5-1	-	TRBJ2-7	TGCGCCAGCAGCTCCGGGGCGCCCCCCTACGAGCAGTACTTC	CASSSGAPPYEQYF
TRBD1	TRBV29-1	-	TRBJ1-1	TGCAGCGTGAAACAGGGACAGAGACCCGAAGCTTTCTTT	CSVKQGQRPEAFF
-	TRBV2	-	TRBJ2-2	TGTGCCAGCAGCCGACTAGCGAACACCGGGGAGCTGTTTTTT	CASSRLANTGELFF
TRBD1	TRBV7-2	once	TRBJ1-2	TGTGCCAGCAGCGAAACGGGACAGGGGGTTGATGGCTACACCTTC	CASSETGQGVDGYTF